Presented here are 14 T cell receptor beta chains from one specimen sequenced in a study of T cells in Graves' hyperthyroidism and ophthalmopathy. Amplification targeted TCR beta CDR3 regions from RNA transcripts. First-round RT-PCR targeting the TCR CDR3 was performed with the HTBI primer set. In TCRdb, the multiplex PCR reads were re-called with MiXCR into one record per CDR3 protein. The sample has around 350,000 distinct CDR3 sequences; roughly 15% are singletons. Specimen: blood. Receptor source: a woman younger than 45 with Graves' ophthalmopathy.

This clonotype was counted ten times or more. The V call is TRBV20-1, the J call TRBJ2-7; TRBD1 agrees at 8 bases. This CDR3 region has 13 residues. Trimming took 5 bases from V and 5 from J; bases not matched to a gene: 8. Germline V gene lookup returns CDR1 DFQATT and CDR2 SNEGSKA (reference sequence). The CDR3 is CSAPSGGRDEQYF. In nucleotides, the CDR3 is TGCAGTGCTCCTTCAGGGGGCAGGGACGAGCAGTACTTC.

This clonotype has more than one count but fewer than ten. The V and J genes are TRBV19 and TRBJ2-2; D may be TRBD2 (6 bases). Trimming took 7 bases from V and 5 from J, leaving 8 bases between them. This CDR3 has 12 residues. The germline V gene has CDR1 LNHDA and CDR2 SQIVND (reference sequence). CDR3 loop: CASTRGTGELFF. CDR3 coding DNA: TGTGCCAGTACGCGGGGTACCGGGGAGCTGTTTTTT.

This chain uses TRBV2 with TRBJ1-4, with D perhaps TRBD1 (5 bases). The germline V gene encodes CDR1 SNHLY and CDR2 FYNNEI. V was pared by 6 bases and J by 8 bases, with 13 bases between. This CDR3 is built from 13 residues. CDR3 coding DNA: TGTGCCAGCAGCGGGGGTATTTCGGAAAAACTGTTTTTT. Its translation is CASSGGISEKLFF.

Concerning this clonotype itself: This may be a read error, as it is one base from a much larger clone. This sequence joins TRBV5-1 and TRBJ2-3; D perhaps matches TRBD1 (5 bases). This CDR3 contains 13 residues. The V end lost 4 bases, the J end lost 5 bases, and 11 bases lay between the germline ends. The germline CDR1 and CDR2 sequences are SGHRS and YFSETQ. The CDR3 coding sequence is TGCGCCAGCAGCCATACAGGCAAAGATACGCAGTATTTT. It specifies CASSHTGKDTQYF.

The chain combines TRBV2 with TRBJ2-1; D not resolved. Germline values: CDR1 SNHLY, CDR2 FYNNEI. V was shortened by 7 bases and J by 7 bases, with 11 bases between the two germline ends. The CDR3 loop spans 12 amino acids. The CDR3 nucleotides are TGTGCCAGCACTTTAATCGGGAATGAGCAGTTCTTC. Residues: CASTLIGNEQFF.

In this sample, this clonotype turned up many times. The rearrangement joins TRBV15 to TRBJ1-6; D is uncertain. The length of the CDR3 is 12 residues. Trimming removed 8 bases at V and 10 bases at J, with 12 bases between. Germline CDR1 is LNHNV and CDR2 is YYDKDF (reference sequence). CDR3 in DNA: TGTGCCACCGGACTTCCTGACTCACCCCTCCACTTT. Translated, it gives CATGLPDSPLHF.

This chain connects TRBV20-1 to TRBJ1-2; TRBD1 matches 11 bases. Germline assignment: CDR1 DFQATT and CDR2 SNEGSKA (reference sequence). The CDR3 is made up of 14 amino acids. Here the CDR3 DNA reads TGCAGCGGACCGGACAGGGGGCGAGTCTATGGCTACACCTTC. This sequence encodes CSGPDRGRVYGYTF.

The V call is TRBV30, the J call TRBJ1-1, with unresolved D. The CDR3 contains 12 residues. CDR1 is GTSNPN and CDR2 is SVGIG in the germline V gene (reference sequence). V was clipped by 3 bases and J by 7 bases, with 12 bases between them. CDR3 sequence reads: CAWRRWADEAFF. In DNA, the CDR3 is TGTGCCTGGAGAAGGTGGGCAGATGAAGCTTTCTTT.

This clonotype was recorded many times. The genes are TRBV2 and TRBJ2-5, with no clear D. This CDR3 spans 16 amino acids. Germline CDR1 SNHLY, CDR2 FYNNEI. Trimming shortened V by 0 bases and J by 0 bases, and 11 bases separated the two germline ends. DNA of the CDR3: TGTGCCAGCAGTGAAGCGGTCGCAGAGTACCAAGAGACCCAGTACTTC. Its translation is CASSEAVAEYQETQYF.

For the CDR3, the DNA is TGTGCCAGCAGACCACAGGGGGTGTGGACAGATACGCAGTATTTT. Translating gives CASRPQGVWTDTQYF. V gene TRBV28 combines with J gene TRBJ2-3; 8 bases are shared with TRBD1. Per the germline V gene, CDR1 is MDHEN and CDR2 is SYDVKM. The V gene end was trimmed by 6 bases and the J gene end by 3 bases; junction bases not matched to a gene: 8. The CDR3 sequence is 15 residues long.

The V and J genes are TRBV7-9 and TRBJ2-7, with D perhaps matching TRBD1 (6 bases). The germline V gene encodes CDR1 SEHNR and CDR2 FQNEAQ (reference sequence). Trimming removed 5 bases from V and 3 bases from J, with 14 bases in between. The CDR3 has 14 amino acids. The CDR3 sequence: CASSTTDRNYEQYF. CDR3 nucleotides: TGTGCCAGCAGCACCACCGACAGGAACTACGAGCAGTACTTC.

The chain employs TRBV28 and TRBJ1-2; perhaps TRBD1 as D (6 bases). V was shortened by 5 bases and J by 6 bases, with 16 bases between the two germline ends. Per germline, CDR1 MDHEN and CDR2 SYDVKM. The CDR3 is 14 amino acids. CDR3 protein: CASSHGGGRDGYTF. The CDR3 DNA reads TGTGCCAGCAGTCATGGGGGCGGACGGGATGGCTACACCTTC.

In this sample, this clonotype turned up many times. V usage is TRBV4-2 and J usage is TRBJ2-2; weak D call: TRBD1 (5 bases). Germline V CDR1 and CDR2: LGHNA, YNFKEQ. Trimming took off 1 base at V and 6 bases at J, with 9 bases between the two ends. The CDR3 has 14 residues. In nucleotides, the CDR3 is TGTGCCAGCAGCCAAGTAGGGGTTGCCGGGGAGCTGTTTTTT. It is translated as CASSQVGVAGELFF.

The CDR3 DNA reads TGTGCCAGCGGGGGGGGGGCGGGGGGGGCGGATACGCAGTATTTT. The encoded protein is CASGGGAGGADTQYF. The chain employs TRBV12-3 or TRBV12-4 and TRBJ2-3; TRBD2 matches at 9 bases. CDR3 length: 15 residues. The J segment lost 6 bases and the V segment lost 8 bases, leaving 12 bases of the junction unmatched.